This is a list of T cell receptor beta chains from one sample in a study of cytomegalovirus exposure and HLA in healthy donors. Only in-frame clones appear in the TCRdb table, and some are missing; sequencing was by immunoSEQ multiplex PCR. The profile covers about 210,000 clones, with roughly 85% appearing a single time and roughly 0.22% taken by the ten largest. Specimen: PBMCs. All receptors derive from a girl aged 2 to 10 in good health and CMV-seronegative. Both conserved end residues are part of each CDR3. The order of the fields is CDR3 length, clone size, D gene, V gene, J gene, CDR3 DNA, CDR3 protein. D genes are given only for firm matches. Where a row states a size, it is once, few, many or the class of an expanded clone; other rows omit it.

15	once	TRBD1	TRBV14	TRBJ1-1	TGTGCCAGCAGCCAAGAGCGAACCACAGGGGAGGAAGCTTTCTTT	CASSQERTTGEEAFF
16	.	.	TRBV5-6	TRBJ2-1	TGTGCCAGCAGCTTGGGAGTCTCAAGCTCCTACAATGAGCAGTTCTTC	CASSLGVSSSYNEQFF
17	.	TRBD2	TRBV5-6	TRBJ2-1	TGTGCCAGCAGCTTGGCGAAAATAGCGGGCGCCCCCAATGAGCAGTTCTTC	CASSLAKIAGAPNEQFF
14	.	TRBD1	TRBV14	TRBJ2-7	TGTGCCAGCAGCCACCCCGACAGGGCCTACGAGCAGTACTTC	CASSHPDRAYEQYF
14	.	TRBD1	TRBV6-1	TRBJ1-2	TGTGCCACCTACGATTCCGGGACAGGGCTTGGCTACACCTTC	CATYDSGTGLGYTF
14	.	.	TRBV9	TRBJ1-4	TGTGCCAGCAGCTCCTCGGGGGGGATCGAAAAACTGTTTTTT	CASSSSGGIEKLFF
16	.	.	TRBV7-8	TRBJ1-5	TGTGCCAGCAGCCAATCTAGGGCAGGGACAAATCAGCCCCAGCATTTT	CASSQSRAGTNQPQHF
15	few	.	TRBV6-5	TRBJ1-1	TGTGCCAGCAGCTTAGAGACAGGCGCGAACACTGAAGCTTTCTTT	CASSLETGANTEAFF
14	.	TRBD2	TRBV5-4	TRBJ2-7	TGTGCCAGCAGCTCAGCGGGAGGGGACCACGAGCAGTACTTC	CASSSAGGDHEQYF
16	.	TRBD2	TRBV13	TRBJ2-3	TGTGCCAGCAGCCTACCATTTAGCGGGGGGACAGATACGCAGTATTTT	CASSLPFSGGTDTQYF
15	.	TRBD2	TRBV11-1	TRBJ2-7	TGTGCCAGCAGCTTAGCCGGGACTAGCGGATACGAGCAGTACTTC	CASSLAGTSGYEQYF
16	.	.	TRBV9	TRBJ2-1	TGTGCCAGCAGCGTAGATCGGGGGGCCGGACACAATGAGCAGTTCTTC	CASSVDRGAGHNEQFF
13	.	.	TRBV2	TRBJ1-1	TGTGCCAGCAGTGCAACACTGAACACTGAAGCTTTCTTT	CASSATLNTEAFF